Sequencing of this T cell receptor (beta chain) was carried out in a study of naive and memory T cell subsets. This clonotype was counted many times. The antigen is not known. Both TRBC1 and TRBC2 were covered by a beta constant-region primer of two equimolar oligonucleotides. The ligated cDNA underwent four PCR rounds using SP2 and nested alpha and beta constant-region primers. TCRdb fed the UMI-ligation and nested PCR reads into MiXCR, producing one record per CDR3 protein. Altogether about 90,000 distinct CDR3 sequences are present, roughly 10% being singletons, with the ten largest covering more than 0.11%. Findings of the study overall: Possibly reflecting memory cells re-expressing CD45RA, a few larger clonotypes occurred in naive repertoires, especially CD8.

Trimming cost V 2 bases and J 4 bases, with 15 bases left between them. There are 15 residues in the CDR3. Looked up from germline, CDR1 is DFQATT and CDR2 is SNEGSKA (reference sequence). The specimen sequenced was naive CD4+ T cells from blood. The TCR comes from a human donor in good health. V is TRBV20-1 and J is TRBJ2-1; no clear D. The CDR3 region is CSARLTWDPYNEQFF. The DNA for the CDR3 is TGCAGTGCTAGACTCACATGGGATCCTTACAATGAGCAGTTCTTC.